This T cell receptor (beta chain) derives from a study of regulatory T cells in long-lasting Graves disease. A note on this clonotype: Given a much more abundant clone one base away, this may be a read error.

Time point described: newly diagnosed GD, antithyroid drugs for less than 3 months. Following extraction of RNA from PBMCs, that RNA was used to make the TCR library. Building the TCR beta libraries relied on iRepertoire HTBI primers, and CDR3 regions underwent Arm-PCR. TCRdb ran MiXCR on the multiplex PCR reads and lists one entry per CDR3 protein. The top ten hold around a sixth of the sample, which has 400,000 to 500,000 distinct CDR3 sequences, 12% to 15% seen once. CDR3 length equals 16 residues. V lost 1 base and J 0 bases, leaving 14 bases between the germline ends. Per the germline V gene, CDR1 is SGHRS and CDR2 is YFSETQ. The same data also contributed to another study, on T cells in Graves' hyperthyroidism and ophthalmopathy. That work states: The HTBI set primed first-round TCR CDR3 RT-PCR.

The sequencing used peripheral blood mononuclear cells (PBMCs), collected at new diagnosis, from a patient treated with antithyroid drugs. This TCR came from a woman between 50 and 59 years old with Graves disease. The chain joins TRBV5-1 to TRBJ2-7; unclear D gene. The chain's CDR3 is CASSLLPGLRSYEQYF. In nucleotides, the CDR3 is TGCGCCAGCAGCTTGCTTCCAGGTCTACGCTCCTACGAGCAGTACTTC.